This T cell receptor (beta chain) was profiled in a study of blood T cell repertoires in COVID-19. In the study overall: Acute-phase and convalescent COVID-19 samples originated in the United States, Italy and Spain.

As processed by the authors: Reference gene primer amplification yielded estimated nucleated cell counts. Clones were read by immunoSEQ multiplex PCR, and TCRdb kept only the in-frame ones, dropping some. The V and J calls and clone size were taken over from that table, and D and trimming were inferred from the DNA. The data hold roughly 100,000 clones, with 81% observed a single time. This CDR3 is built from 15 residues. The V end lost 1 base, the J end lost 0 bases, and 7 bases lay between the germline ends. The germline V gene has CDR1 MGHRA and CDR2 YSYEKL. The rearrangement joins TRBV4-1 to TRBJ2-1; no definite D call. Sequenced: peripheral blood. This clonotype was sampled from a man older than 75 with active or convalescent COVID-19. The CDR3 DNA reads as TGCGCCAGCAGCCAAGGTGACTTCTCCTACAATGAGCAGTTCTTC. It specifies CASSQGDFSYNEQFF.